These 29 T cell receptor beta chains came from one sample sequenced in a study of T cell responses to AZD1222 COVID-19 vaccine. Method: immunoSEQ multiplex PCR; TCRdb's copy keeps in-frame clones and lacks some. The data contain 95,000 to 150,000 clones, over 75% of them singletons. The sequences come from peripheral blood, collected on day 0 of AZD1222 vaccination. These receptors were collected from an adult in good health.

This sequence joins TRBV5-1 and TRBJ2-5, with 10 bases fitting TRBD1. Germline lookup yields CDR1 SGHRS and CDR2 YFSETQ. This CDR3 comprises 15 residues. V lost 4 bases and J lost 5; bases outside the gene matches: 8. CDR3 sequence: CASSTSGTGVETQYF. The CDR3 nucleotides read TGCGCCAGCAGCACATCCGGGACAGGGGTTGAGACCCAGTACTTC.

V gene TRBV27 combines with J gene TRBJ2-7; tentatively, D is TRBD1 or TRBD2 (5 bases each). V was shortened by 3 bases and J by 0 bases, with 9 bases between the two germline ends. The CDR3 runs to 14 residues. CDR1 and CDR2 from the germline V gene are MNHEY and SMNVEV (reference sequence). The CDR3, as DNA: TGTGCCAGCAGTTTCGCAGGGAGCTCCTACGAGCAGTACTTC. It translates to CASSFAGSSYEQYF.

This chain uses TRBV4-1 with TRBJ1-4; D uncertain. Trimming took off 0 bases at V and 5 bases at J, with 7 bases between the two ends. In germline, CDR1 is MGHRA, CDR2 YSYEKL. The CDR3 spans 14 residues. The CDR3 nucleotides are TGCGCCAGCAGCCAAGATCGGCTAAATGAAAAACTGTTTTTT. Translating it yields CASSQDRLNEKLFF.

The chain couples TRBV9 to TRBJ2-3; 7 nucleotides align to TRBD2. Germline CDR1 is SGDLS and CDR2 is YYNGEE. V lost 3 bases to trimming and J lost 3 bases; unmatched junction nucleotides: 7. CDR3 size: 15 residues. This CDR3 is CASSAVSGQTDTQYF. CDR3 DNA sequence: TGTGCCAGCAGCGCTGTTAGCGGGCAAACAGATACGCAGTATTTT.

This clone has just one count. The V call is TRBV2, the J call TRBJ1-4; TRBD1 might be the D (6 bases). The CDR3 covers 13 residues. Deletions cut 8 bases from V and 8 bases from J, with 15 bases between. Germline CDR1 and CDR2: SNHLY and FYNNEI. CDR3 region: CASEGGRGEKLFF. CDR3 DNA sequence: TGTGCCAGCGAGGGGGGTAGAGGAGAAAAACTGTTTTTT.

The chain employs TRBV5-8 and TRBJ1-4; D remains ambiguous. The V end was cut by 1 base, the J end by 6 bases, with 1 base between. The length of the CDR3 is 11 residues. From germline, CDR1 is SGHTS and CDR2 YDEGEE. The CDR3 DNA reads as TGTGCCAGCAGCTTGTATGAAAAACTGTTTTTT. This encodes CASSLYEKLFF.

The chain couples TRBV3-1 (or the pseudogene TRBV3-2) to TRBJ2-7, with TRBD2 matching over 12 bases. Germline V gene sequence: CDR1 LGHDT, CDR2 YNNKEL (reference sequence). J lost 12 bases, V lost 11 bases, and 29 bases had no gene match. The CDR3 spans 18 residues. CDR3 loop: CAPRLAGDGSPRVKRWYF. As DNA, the CDR3 is TGTGCCCCCCGACTAGCGGGAGACGGTTCTCCCAGGGTCAAACGATGGTACTTC.

V and J are TRBV5-1 and TRBJ1-1; the match to TRBD1 covers 7 bases. With 4 bases clipped from V and 1 base from J, the junction kept 1 base outside the gene matches. The CDR3 has 13 amino acids. Germline CDR1 reads SGHRS; CDR2 reads YFSETQ. The CDR3 coding sequence is TGCGCCAGCAGCCGGACAGGGAACACTGAAGCTTTCTTT. Protein product: CASSRTGNTEAFF. The whole variable domain, filled in from reference TRBV5-1 and TRBJ1-1, reads KAGVTQTPRYLIKTRGQQVTLSCSPISGHRSVSWYQQTPGQGLQFLFEYFSETQRNKGNFPGRFSGRQFSNSRSEMNVSTLELGDSALYLCASSRTGNTEAFFGQGTRLTVV.

This CDR3 reads CASSVKTGLNYGYTF. The CDR3 nucleotides are TGCGCCAGCAGCGTGAAGACAGGGCTTAACTATGGCTACACCTTC. The chain joins TRBV5-1 to TRBJ1-2, with 7 bases aligning to TRBD1. The CDR3 is 15 amino acids. V trimming: 4 bases; J trimming: 1 base; junction bases outside the gene matches: 7. Germline assignment: CDR1 SGHRS and CDR2 YFSETQ.

This clone was seen once. This chain links TRBV18 with TRBJ2-3; the match to TRBD2 covers 16 bases. The length of the CDR3 is 17 residues. The V gene end was trimmed by 6 bases and the J gene end by 5 bases; junction bases not matched to a gene: 8. Germline V lookup: CDR1 KGHSH, CDR2 LQKENI. DNA for the CDR3: TGTGCCAGCTCGTCGGGACTAGCGGGGGGGCCGGTAGATACGCAGTATTTT. It encodes CASSSGLAGGPVDTQYF.

This clone was seen once. The chain joins TRBV11-2 to TRBJ2-3; D uncertain. Germline CDR1 reads SGHAT; CDR2 reads FQNNGV. V was clipped by 3 bases and J by 2 bases, with 3 bases between them. This CDR3 has 12 amino acids. CDR3 sequence: CASSFYTDTQYF. CDR3 in DNA: TGTGCCAGCAGCTTCTACACAGATACGCAGTATTTT. The complete variable domain, with remaining parts taken from reference TRBV11-2 and TRBJ2-3, reads EAGVAQSPRYKIIEKRQSVAFWCNPISGHATLYWYQQILGQGPKLLIQFQNNGVVDDSQLPKDRFSAERLKGVDSTLKIQPAKLEDSAVYLCASSFYTDTQYFGPGTRLTVL.

The chain uses TRBV28 and TRBJ2-1, with no clear D. This CDR3 has 12 amino acids. Looked up from germline, CDR1 is MDHEN and CDR2 is SYDVKM. V lost 1 base and J 15 bases, leaving 13 bases between the germline ends. CDR3 sequence: CASSLSRKVGFF. The CDR3 DNA follows: TGTGCCAGCAGTTTATCCCGGAAAGTAGGGTTCTTC.

The rearrangement links TRBV7-9 to TRBJ2-7, with TRBD1 matching 9 bases. The CDR3 has 15 amino acids. Germline loops: CDR1 SEHNR, CDR2 FQNEAQ (reference sequence). V was clipped by 5 bases and J by 0 bases; unmatched bases: 5. The CDR3 nucleotides read TGTGCCAGCAGCCCCGGGACAGGGATCTCCTACGAGCAGTACTTC. Protein product: CASSPGTGISYEQYF.

The chain has TRBV7-2 and TRBJ2-7; 7 bases map to TRBD1. After removal of 5 bases from V and 5 bases from J, the junction contained 6 bases not matched to a gene. Germline CDR1 reads SGHTA; CDR2 reads FQGNSA. There are 13 residues in the CDR3. The chain's CDR3 is CASSPNRGNEQYF. For the CDR3, the DNA is TGTGCCAGCAGCCCCAACAGGGGTAACGAGCAGTACTTC.

This rearrangement joins TRBV27 to TRBJ2-6, with no clear D. CDR3 length equals 14 residues. The V end lost 6 bases, the J end lost 0 bases, and 6 bases lay between the germline ends. Germline V gene data show CDR1 as MNHEY and CDR2 as SMNVEV (reference sequence). CDR3 nucleotide sequence: TGTGCCAGCAGACTCAACTCTGGGGCCAACGTCCTGACTTTC. Protein product: CASRLNSGANVLTF.

V is TRBV5-1 and J is TRBJ2-3; a possible D gene is TRBD2 (5 bases). Looked up from germline, CDR1 is SGHRS and CDR2 is YFSETQ. Trimming removed 1 base at V and 1 base at J, with 10 bases between. This CDR3 has 15 amino acids. CDR3 residues: CASSLRGSGTDTQYF. The CDR3 region has the DNA TGCGCCAGCAGCTTGCGGGGTAGCGGCACAGATACGCAGTATTTT.

The genes are TRBV4-1 and TRBJ1-6; perhaps TRBD1 as D (5 bases). The length of the CDR3 is 12 residues. Germline values: CDR1 MGHRA, CDR2 YSYEKL. V was pared by 4 bases and J by 13 bases, with 11 bases between. CDR3 nucleotides: TGCGCCAGCAGCCTAGCTGGGGGGCCCCTCCACTTT. Translated, it gives CASSLAGGPLHF.

The chain couples TRBV28 to TRBJ1-1; D is unresolved. Trimming shortened V by 5 bases and J by 5 bases, and 18 bases separated the two germline ends. The germline V gene encodes CDR1 MDHEN and CDR2 SYDVKM. The CDR3 runs 15 residues. CDR3 in amino acids: CASSPLLVGWTEAFF. The CDR3 nucleotides are TGTGCCAGCAGTCCCCTCCTCGTTGGTTGGACTGAAGCTTTCTTT. Based on the CDR3 plus reference TRBV28 and TRBJ1-1, the full variable domain is DVKVTQSSRYLVKRTGEKVFLECVQDMDHENMFWYRQDPGLGLRLIYFSYDVKMKEKGDIPEGYSVSREKKERFSLILESASTNQTSMYLCASSPLLVGWTEAFFGQGTRLTVV.

The genes are TRBV7-2 and TRBJ2-7; D perhaps matches TRBD2 (5 bases). Germline V lookup: CDR1 SGHTA, CDR2 FQGNSA. The CDR3 spans 13 residues. The V and J ends lost 0 bases and 4 bases respectively, with 7 bases between them. DNA for the CDR3: TGTGCCAGCAGCTTAGCGAGGGCTTACGAGCAGTACTTC. Translating it yields CASSLARAYEQYF. The variable domain in full, with the rest retrieved from reference TRBV7-2 and TRBJ2-7, is GAGVSQSPSNKVTEKGKDVELRCDPISGHTALYWYRQSLGQGLEFLIYFQGNSAPDKSGLPSDRFSAERTGGSVSTLTIQRTQQEDSAVYLCASSLARAYEQYFGPGTRLTVT.

The chain employs TRBV27 and TRBJ1-6, with D perhaps matching TRBD1 (6 bases). This CDR3 spans 16 amino acids. Trimming left V 3 bases short and J 1 base short, with 10 bases between. Per germline, CDR1 MNHEY and CDR2 SMNVEV (reference sequence). The DNA of the CDR3 is TGTGCCAGCAGTTTCCGACAGGTATCCTATAATTCACCCCTCCACTTT. Its translation: CASSFRQVSYNSPLHF.

The rearrangement links TRBV27 to TRBJ1-5; D possibly corresponds to TRBD1 (6 bases). V lost 1 base and J 4 bases, leaving 14 bases between the germline ends. This CDR3 spans 16 amino acids. Germline V gene lookup returns CDR1 MNHEY and CDR2 SMNVEV (reference sequence). The CDR3 here is CASSLLGGGLNQPQHF. For the CDR3, the DNA is TGTGCCAGCAGTTTATTAGGAGGGGGACTAAATCAGCCCCAGCATTTT.

The CDR3 DNA sequence: TGCGCCAGCAGTCAACCGGGACAGGGTGGTTACTACGAGCAGTACTTC. Residues: CASSQPGQGGYYEQYF. The V and J genes are TRBV23-1 and TRBJ2-7, with 9 bases lining up with TRBD1. TRBV23-1 is an open reading frame, and its role is uncertain. This CDR3 is 16 amino acids long. J gave up 3 bases and V 2 bases, and 8 bases lay outside the gene matches.

The count of this clone is one. V and J are TRBV30 and TRBJ1-6, with D possibly matching TRBD1 (5 bases). Germline V gives CDR1 GTSNPN, CDR2 SVGIG (reference sequence). This CDR3 has 12 residues. Trimming took 4 bases from V and 9 from J, leaving 10 bases between them. CDR3 protein: CAWTGGSSPLHF. CDR3 bases: TGTGCCTGGACCGGGGGGAGTTCACCCCTCCACTTT.

The count of this clone is one. V and J are TRBV19 and TRBJ2-2; D unresolved. The V end was cut by 4 bases, the J end by 1 base, with 7 bases between. Germline V gene data show CDR1 as LNHDA and CDR2 as SQIVND (reference sequence). The CDR3 sequence is 14 residues long. DNA for the CDR3: TGTGCCAGTAGTAATAATGGGAACACCGGGGAGCTGTTTTTT. Translating it yields CASSNNGNTGELFF.

The chain employs TRBV4-3 and TRBJ2-7; 7 bases are a match to TRBD2. CDR3 length: 14 amino acids. The V gene's germline CDR1 is LGHNA and CDR2 YSLEER. The V and J ends lost 4 bases and 5 bases, in that order; junction bases with no gene match: 8. In DNA form, the CDR3 reads TGCGCCAGCAGCCTCGGGCGGGAGATCGACGAGCAGTACTTC. Protein product: CASSLGREIDEQYF.

The J gene is TRBJ1-1, the V gene TRBV27; D is undetermined. This CDR3 is built from 14 residues. Trimming removed 3 bases from V and 9 bases from J, with 17 bases in between. Per the germline V gene, CDR1 is MNHEY and CDR2 is SMNVEV (reference sequence). Here the CDR3 DNA reads TGTGCCAGCAGTTTTGGGAGTTTGAAGGGCAAAGCTTTCTTT. Encoded protein: CASSFGSLKGKAFF.

This chain uses TRBV2 with TRBJ2-7, with D possibly matching TRBD2 (6 bases). Trimming shortened V by 6 bases and J by 0 bases, and 12 bases separated the two germline ends. The CDR3 has 14 residues. From germline, CDR1 is SNHLY and CDR2 FYNNEI. CDR3 sequence: CASRVAESSYEQYF. CDR3 bases: TGTGCCAGCAGGGTAGCGGAAAGCTCCTACGAGCAGTACTTC.

V and J are TRBV28 and TRBJ1-5; D might be TRBD1 (5 bases). The CDR3 runs to 14 residues. Trimming removed 2 bases from V and 1 base from J, with 6 bases in between. CDR1 is MDHEN and CDR2 is SYDVKM in the germline V gene. The CDR3 region is CASSLGGSNQPQHF. The CDR3 nucleotides are TGTGCCAGCAGTTTAGGGGGGAGCAATCAGCCCCAGCATTTT.

The chain employs TRBV28 and TRBJ1-6, with a tentative D call TRBD1 (6 bases). Germline CDR1 MDHEN, CDR2 SYDVKM. The CDR3 length is 17 residues. Trimming left V 4 bases short and J 3 bases short, with 16 bases between. The CDR3 nucleotides are TGTGCCAGCAGTTCCCTAGGGGGAACACACTATAATTCACCCCTCCACTTT. Translated, it gives CASSSLGGTHYNSPLHF.